This TCR beta chain was captured by sequencing in a study of neurological immune-mediated disorders (dated by TCRdb to the late 2010s). About the investigation overall: Peripheral blood TCR-beta repertoires from patients with HTLV-I-associated myelopathy (HAM/TSP), patients with multiple sclerosis, and healthy controls were compared in the study using UMI-based sequencing. Alongside PBMC samples, the set of more than 85 TCR-beta libraries contained longitudinal samples, technical triplicates, and paired CD4+ and CD8+ T-cell subsets that had been sorted. Longitudinal HAM/TSP donors and healthy donors each had 3 time-points at intervals of 3-40 months. The cohort comprised about 68 subjects: around 15 HAM/TSP patients, approximately 34 multiple sclerosis patients and approximately 20 healthy controls. What the authors observed across the whole study: TCR clonal expansion was highest in HAM/TSP patients and lowest in MS patients, with MS patients falling below even healthy controls. No identical CDR3 amino acid sequences were found to be shared among expanded clones across subjects, suggesting that TCR-beta repertoires were private in all groups.

cDNA was synthesized by template-switch 5'RACE using a primer with a 10-nucleotide random unique molecular identifier that tagged each TCR transcript. Over 180 million TCR-beta sequences, covering 15-18 subjects, were produced in each sequencing run. Total RNA was extracted with the RNeasy kit. TCR-beta VDJ regions were amplified with primers for the TCR constant region and the 5'RACE anchor, using the KAPA Real-time Library Amplification kit. Sample indexes and Illumina adaptors were added in a first PCR, and a second PCR then increased library yield. After purification with Ampure beads, the TCR product of roughly 650 bp was size-selected on a 2% E-gel SizeSelection system. Library quality was checked on a Bioanalyzer, concentration was measured with Qubit, and libraries were quantified with the Kapa Library Quantification kit before pooling. Paired-end 2 x 150 bp sequencing of the libraries was performed on an Illumina HiSeq 2500. To increase sequence diversity, about 24-32% phiX was spiked into each library pool. The authors' analysis ran thus. The quality-filtered reads were processed with the UMI-based MiGEC pipeline, whose error correction step removed more than 80% of the raw TCR sequences. IMGT germline references were used for alignment of VDJ genes, and clonotypes were defined by a unique CDR3 amino acid sequence together with V-J genes. Clonal expansion, Shannon diversity and CDR3 relatedness (CalcPairwiseDistances, ClusterSamples) were evaluated with VDJtools, and phylogenetic trees were built with CLCbio workbench. Expanded clones were defined as having at least 8 unique UMIs, based on coefficient-of-variation modelling across technical triplicates. The raw public data were reprocessed by TCRdb itself: fastp quality trimming at Q25, MiXCR clonotype calling, in-frame beta chains only. When rows share a CDR3 protein, they turn into one entry using the most common DNA and genes. TCRdb, not the authors, supplied the V and J calls. This sample holds under 90,000 distinct CDR3 sequences; roughly 10% were observed only once. 9.6% of the sample lies in the top ten.

In this sample, this clonotype turned up a few times. What this receptor recognizes is not known. One base away there is no much larger clone; base qualities are not given. This specimen's time point label, per the study, means: longitudinal time-point 1 (baseline). Healthy controls were blood bank volunteers in Maryland, USA. Libraries from unsorted PBMCs were made from 2 million PBMCs kept in RNAlater at -80 degrees C until RNA extraction. PBMCs were separated from peripheral blood using Ficoll-Hypaque density gradient centrifugation and then cryopreserved in liquid nitrogen. CDR1 is given as SGHRS and CDR2 as YFSETQ, both from the germline V gene. Inclusive of the bounding cysteine and phenylalanine, the CDR3 is 14 residues long. Only the CDR3 part of the read is kept: 42 bases, read in frame from the first base. V is cut by 4 bases and J by 8 bases, and the space between the germline ends is 15 bases.

The V gene is TRBV5-1 and the J gene is TRBJ1-4, with the D gene uncertain. The specimen was PBMCs. This TCR derives from a man aged 25-45 years in good health. This receptor has the CDR3 CASSAYDSREKLFF. The sequenced DNA: TGCGCCAGCAGCGCCTACGACTCGAGGGAAAAACTGTTTTTT. The variable domain in full, with residues beyond the CDR3 obtained from the reference TRBV5-1 and TRBJ1-4 genes, is KAGVTQTPRYLIKTRGQQVTLSCSPISGHRSVSWYQQTPGQGLQFLFEYFSETQRNKGNFPGRFSGRQFSNSRSEMNVSTLELGDSALYLCASSAYDSREKLFFGSGTQLSVL.